This T cell receptor beta chain was captured in a study of blood T cell repertoires in COVID-19 (dated by TCRdb to the early 2020s). The study in broad terms: The collaborator samples originated in the United States, Italy and Spain and spanned the acute and convalescent phases of COVID-19. A de-identified subject ID, COVID-19 status, age in years and sex were almost always included in the sample metadata. The material from the prospective study consisted of cDNA or gDNA derived from T cells, B-cell-depleted T cells, or PBMCs. The samples were drawn from the first 160 participants of the ongoing ImmuneRACE study and from 1,200 or so subjects provided by 6 global collaborators. HLA class I and class II types, where available, came from metadata supplied by the sample provider rather than from assay-based typing. The dataset comprised deeply sampled blood TCRbeta repertoires from subjects exposed to, actively infected with, or recovered from COVID-19. The repertoires were released in a freely available public database intended as a resource for research on the immune response to SARS-CoV-2. Summary of the overall study and its limitations: Clinical and demographic metadata were provided uncurated, with the amount varying by source and participant.

With regard to this clone: Its recognized antigen is unknown. Base qualities are missing; no much larger clone stands one base away. This sample also contains other DNA sequences that code for the same CDR3.

The immunoSEQ Assay, a bias-controlled multiplex PCR, was used to amplify TCRbeta CDR3 regions from genomic DNA. Per the source publication's procedure: The number of nucleated cells in each sample was estimated by amplification of reference gene primers within the assay. Sequence reads were collapsed and filtered to measure the absolute abundance of every unique TCRbeta CDR3 rearrangement. For each sample, productive Simpson clonality was calculated by taking the square root of Simpson's diversity index across productive rearrangements. TCRdb's version of the immuneACCESS table is confined to in-frame rearrangements and falls short of the full clone set. An unresolved V gene accounts for under half of the shortfall where checked; the remainder is of unknown origin. The DNA gave D and trimming, while V, J and clone size come from that table. The sample has roughly 100,000 clones on record, approximately 85% of them singletons. 4.1% of the sample is held by the ten biggest clonotypes.

Whole blood was collected in K2EDTA tubes by collaborating institutions according to the institutions' own protocols. For TCRbeta analysis, collaborator samples were shipped as frozen whole blood, as isolated PBMCs, or as DNA extracted from either sample type. V loses 6 bases at its end and J loses 2 bases; junction bases beyond the gene matches: 4. For CDR1 and CDR2, the germline V gene lists ENHRY and SYGVKD. The CDR3 starts with the cysteine, ends with the phenylalanine, and has 14 residues. Kept here is only the CDR3 DNA, which spans 42 bases and is read in frame from base 1. The chain was built from TRBV10-3 and TRBJ1-1; 9 central bases correspond to TRBD1. The sequence was obtained from a middle-aged man with acute or convalescent COVID-19. Specimen: peripheral blood. The DNA is as follows: TGTGCCATCAGCCCGACAGGGGGAAACACTGAAGCTTTCTTT. Its product reads: CAISPTGGNTEAFF.